The 9 T cell receptor beta chains reported below all come from one sample, sequenced in a study of blood T cells in healthy people across ages. Alongside a J-beta primer mix, a sample-barcoded 5' primer served in a second PCR lasting roughly 6 to 11 cycles. TCRdb passed the 5' RACE reads through MiXCR, listing each CDR3 protein once. Here the sample spans about 560,000 distinct CDR3 sequences, 27% being singletons. These same records also appear under a second study, on T cells of mothers and their children.

Sequencing input: blood. Source of these receptors: a boy aged 2 to 9 in good health.

The genes are TRBV19 and TRBJ2-4; D gene unclear. This CDR3 spans 14 amino acids. CDR1 and CDR2 from the germline V gene are LNHDA and SQIVND (reference sequence). V was cut by 5 bases and J by 11 bases, with 19 bases left in between. The CDR3 coding sequence is TGTGCCAGTAGTCCCGTAGGTCGGAATTTGGTTCAGTACTTC. It is translated as CASSPVGRNLVQYF.

J is TRBJ2-1 and V is TRBV11-2, with TRBD1 matching 8 bases. The J call is doubtful: the DNA matches TRBJ2-7 better. This CDR3 is built from 13 residues. Germline V lookup: CDR1 SGHAT, CDR2 FQNNGV. DNA of the CDR3: TGTGCCAGCAGCTTTACAGGGGGCTACGAGCAGTACTTC. Translation: CASSFTGGYEQYF.

The genes are TRBV6-5 and TRBJ2-6; 7 bases match TRBD2. Germline CDR1 reads MNHEY; CDR2 reads SVGAGI. The CDR3 totals 16 residues. J was trimmed by 4 bases and V by 1 base; bases with no gene match: 4. DNA for the CDR3: TGTGCCAGCAGTTACTGGGAGGGCGGCGGGGCCAACGTCCTGACTTTC. It codes for CASSYWEGGGANVLTF.

This clonotype has just a few counts. The gene calls are TRBV15 and TRBJ2-1; TRBD2 might be the D (5 bases). This CDR3 contains 17 residues. Trimming cost V 1 base and J 0 bases, with 13 bases left between them. The germline V gene encodes CDR1 LNHNV and CDR2 YYDKDF (reference sequence). CDR3 DNA sequence: TGTGCCACCAGCAGAGGTCTACTCGAGGGCTCCTACAATGAGCAGTTCTTC. Protein sequence: CATSRGLLEGSYNEQFF.

This clonotype was counted many times. The chain links TRBV2 to TRBJ1-5; possibly TRBD1 for D (6 bases). V lost 0 bases, J lost 4 bases, and 7 bases lay in between. The CDR3 covers 14 residues. Germline CDR1 is SNHLY and CDR2 is FYNNEI. The CDR3 spells CASSEARGNQPQHF. The DNA for the CDR3 is TGTGCCAGCAGTGAAGCGAGGGGGAATCAGCCCCAGCATTTT.

The chain joins TRBV20-1 to TRBJ2-3; unclear D gene. The CDR3 extends over 15 amino acids. V dropped 3 bases and J dropped 0 bases, with 13 bases sitting between them. From germline, CDR1 is DFQATT and CDR2 SNEGSKA (reference sequence). CDR3 amino acids: CSASRRTASTDTQYF. The CDR3 coding sequence is TGCAGTGCTAGTAGGCGGACCGCTAGCACAGATACGCAGTATTTT.

This clonotype was observed a few times. The chain couples TRBV14 to TRBJ2-1, with TRBD2 identical over 7 bases. CDR1 and CDR2 from the germline V gene are SGHDN and FVKESK. This CDR3 has 15 residues. V was clipped by 1 base and J by 4 bases; unmatched bases: 4. CDR3 nucleotide sequence: TGTGCCAGCAGCCAAGCGGGAGGACCGTACAATGAGCAGTTCTTC. Translation: CASSQAGGPYNEQFF. The entire variable domain, with the rest obtained from reference TRBV14 and TRBJ2-1, is as follows: EAGVTQFPSHSVIEKGQTVTLRCDPISGHDNLYWYRRVMGKEIKFLLHFVKESKQDESGMPNNRFLAERTGGTYSTLKVQPAELEDSGVYFCASSQAGGPYNEQFFGPGTRLTVL.

This chain links TRBV2 with TRBJ1-2, with 12 nucleotides matching TRBD1. CDR1 SNHLY and CDR2 FYNNEI come from the germline V gene. The CDR3 has 15 amino acids. The ends lost 8 bases at V and 5 bases at J; junction bases unmatched: 9. Here the CDR3 DNA reads TGTGCCAGCGGCGGGACAGGGGGCGCTTGGTATGGCTACACCTTC. Its translation: CASGGTGGAWYGYTF.

The count of this clonotype is one. This chain uses TRBV29-1 with TRBJ1-2; TRBD1 might be the D (5 bases). The CDR3 runs 13 residues. Germline loops: CDR1 SQVTM, CDR2 ANQGSEA. The ends were cut back, 3 bases at V and 5 bases at J, with 13 bases in the middle. DNA for the CDR3: TGCAGCGTTGATCAAGGGGAACTATATGGCTACACCTTC. The encoded protein is CSVDQGELYGYTF.